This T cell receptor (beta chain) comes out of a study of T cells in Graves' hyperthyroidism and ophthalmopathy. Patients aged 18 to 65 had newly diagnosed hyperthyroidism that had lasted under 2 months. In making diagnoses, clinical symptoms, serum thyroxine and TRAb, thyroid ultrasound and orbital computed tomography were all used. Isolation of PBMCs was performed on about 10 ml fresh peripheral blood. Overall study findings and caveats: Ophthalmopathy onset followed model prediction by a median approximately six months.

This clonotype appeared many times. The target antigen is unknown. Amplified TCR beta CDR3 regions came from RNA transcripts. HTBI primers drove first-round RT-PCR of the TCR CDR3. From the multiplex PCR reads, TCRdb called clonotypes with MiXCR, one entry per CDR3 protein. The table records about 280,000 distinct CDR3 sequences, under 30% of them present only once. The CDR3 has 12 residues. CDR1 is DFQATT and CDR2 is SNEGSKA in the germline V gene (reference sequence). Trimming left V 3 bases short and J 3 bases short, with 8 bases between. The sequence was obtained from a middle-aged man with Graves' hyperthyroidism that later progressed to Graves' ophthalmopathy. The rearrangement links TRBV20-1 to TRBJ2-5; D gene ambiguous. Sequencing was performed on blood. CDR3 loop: CSARASKETQYF. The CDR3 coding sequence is TGCAGTGCTAGGGCCTCTAAAGAGACCCAGTACTTC.